The TCR beta chain under discussion was sequenced for a study of lymphopenia after photon versus proton radiotherapy. TCRdb keeps only in-frame clones here, not all; method: immunoSEQ multiplex PCR. In the table there are around 59,000 clones, less than 85% of which are singletons. The germline gives CDR1 SEHNR, CDR2 FQNEAQ (reference sequence). The CDR3 consists of 14 residues. Trimming removed 1 base at V and 8 bases at J, with 11 bases between. The sequencing here drew on peripheral blood, taken from a patient treated with proton-based radiotherapy. This rearrangement joins TRBV7-9 to TRBJ1-4; TRBD1 is a possible D gene (6 bases). The sequence derives from a man aged 55 to 69 with pancreatic cancer. Written as DNA, the CDR3 is TGTGCCAGCAGCTTAGGGGGGCTAGGCGAAAAACTGTTTTTT. Protein: CASSLGGLGEKLFF.